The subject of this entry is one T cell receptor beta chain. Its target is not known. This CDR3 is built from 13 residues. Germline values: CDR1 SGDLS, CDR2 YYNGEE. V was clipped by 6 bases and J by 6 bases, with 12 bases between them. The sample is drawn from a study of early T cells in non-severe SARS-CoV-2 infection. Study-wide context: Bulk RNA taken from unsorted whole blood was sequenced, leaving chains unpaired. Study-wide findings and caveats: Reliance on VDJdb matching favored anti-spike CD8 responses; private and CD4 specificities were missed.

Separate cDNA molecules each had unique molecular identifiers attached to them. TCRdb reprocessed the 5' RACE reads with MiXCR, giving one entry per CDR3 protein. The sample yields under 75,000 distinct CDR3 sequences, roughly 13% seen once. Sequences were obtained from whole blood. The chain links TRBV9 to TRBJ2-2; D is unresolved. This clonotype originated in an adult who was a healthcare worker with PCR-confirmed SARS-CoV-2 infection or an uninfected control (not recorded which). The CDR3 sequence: CASNQAQAGELFF. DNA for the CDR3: TGTGCCAGCAACCAGGCCCAGGCCGGGGAGCTGTTTTTT.